These 18 T cell receptor beta chains share one sample of origin, sequenced in a study of beta chain features in type 1 diabetes. Expressed TCRB transcripts were sequenced because the entire RNA isolate underwent reverse transcription. The method was immunoSEQ multiplex PCR; TCRdb's version includes in-frame clones alone and lacks a portion of them. This sample has roughly 500,000 clones, with 11% found just once. The specimen was naive CD4+ T cells from blood. All receptors come from a woman aged 18-29 years in good health.

The chain recombines TRBV9 with TRBJ1-3; 7 nucleotides match TRBD1. Per germline, CDR1 SGDLS and CDR2 YYNGEE. This CDR3 region has 15 residues. Losses at the gene ends were 0 bases for V and 3 bases for J; bases not matched to a gene: 3. In DNA, the CDR3 is TGTGCCAGCAGCGTAGAAAGACAGGGTGGAAACACCATATATTTT. Residues: CASSVERQGGNTIYF.

This clone was detected a few times. This sequence joins TRBV7-8 and TRBJ2-1, with TRBD2 identical over 11 bases. Germline CDR1 SGHVS, CDR2 FQNEAQ. V was clipped by 6 bases and J by 7 bases; unmatched bases: 8. This CDR3 has 15 amino acids. The chain's CDR3 is CASSQVAGGPNEQFF. The CDR3 DNA reads TGTGCCAGCAGTCAAGTAGCGGGAGGGCCTAATGAGCAGTTCTTC.

The sample holds a few counts of this clone. V gene TRBV18 combines with J gene TRBJ1-1; D may be TRBD1 (6 bases). Trimming stripped 5 bases from V and 1 base from J, with 11 bases between. The germline CDR1 and CDR2 sequences are KGHSH and LQKENI. The CDR3 is 14 amino acids. As DNA, the CDR3 is TGTGCCAGCTCATCAAACAGGGAGAACACTGAAGCTTTCTTT. This translates into CASSSNRENTEAFF.

The chain joins TRBV7-8 to TRBJ2-7, with 9 bases identical to TRBD2. V shed 1 base and J 5 bases; nucleotides not matched to a gene: 9. The CDR3 extends over 16 amino acids. The germline CDR1 and CDR2 sequences are SGHVS and FQNEAQ. CDR3 coding DNA: TGTGCCAGCAGCTTAGGCGCTAGCGGGGCCCGGCACGAGCAGTACGTC. It codes for CASSLGASGARHEQYV.

This clone turned up a few times. The V call is TRBV27, the J call TRBJ1-5, with D possibly TRBD1 on 5 matching bases. V was pared by 2 bases and J by 5 bases, with 10 bases between. The CDR3 has 14 residues. Germline V gene data show CDR1 as MNHEY and CDR2 as SMNVEV (reference sequence). CDR3 amino acids: CASSLKGLDQPQHF. The CDR3 nucleotides are TGTGCCAGCAGTTTAAAGGGGCTGGATCAGCCCCAGCATTTT.

The V gene is TRBV19, the J gene TRBJ2-7, with 7 bases fitting TRBD2. The CDR3 is 15 amino acids. CDR1 is LNHDA and CDR2 is SQIVND in the germline V gene (reference sequence). With V trimmed by 4 bases and J by 0 bases, 6 bases remained unmatched. CDR3 sequence (DNA): TGTGCCAGTAGTAACAGCGGGAAAGCCTCCTACGAGCAGTACTTC. Translation gives CASSNSGKASYEQYF.

This clone occurred a few times. This sequence joins TRBV7-2 and TRBJ1-2, with 7 bases that match TRBD1. The ends lost 5 bases at V and 7 bases at J; junction bases unmatched: 13. Germline loops: CDR1 SGHTA, CDR2 FQGNSA. CDR3 length equals 15 residues. The chain's CDR3 is CASSGFLDRLVGYTF. CDR3 DNA: TGTGCCAGCAGCGGGTTTTTGGACAGGCTCGTTGGCTACACCTTC.

About this clone itself: Other DNA sequences in this sample translate to the same CDR3. The chain combines TRBV7-2 with TRBJ2-1, with D hard to call. V lost 1 base to trimming and J lost 0 bases, with 4 bases between them. From germline, CDR1 is SGHTA and CDR2 FQGNSA. The CDR3 is 14 residues long. The chain's CDR3 is CASSLGGSYNEQFF. CDR3 nucleotide sequence: TGTGCCAGCAGCTTAGGGGGCTCCTACAATGAGCAGTTCTTC.

The rearrangement links TRBV9 to TRBJ1-3; D is ambiguous. The CDR3 has 14 amino acids. CDR1 SGDLS and CDR2 YYNGEE come from the germline V gene. Trimming took 2 bases from V and 9 from J, leaving 15 bases between them. Here the CDR3 DNA reads TGTGCCAGCAGCGTTGAGTACTGGTCTAGCACCATATATTTT. This translates into CASSVEYWSSTIYF.

This clone was detected a few times. In the same sample, other DNA sequences code for this CDR3. The chain has TRBV7-2 and TRBJ2-5; the match to TRBD2 covers 10 bases. V lost 6 bases to trimming and J lost 2 bases; unmatched junction nucleotides: 3. CDR1 and CDR2 from the germline V gene are SGHTA and FQGNSA. The CDR3 is 14 amino acids. CDR3 in amino acids: CASSLTSGQETQYF. The CDR3, as DNA: TGTGCCAGCAGTTTGACTAGCGGGCAAGAGACCCAGTACTTC.

The rearrangement links TRBV6-1 to TRBJ2-5; TRBD1 is a possible D gene (6 bases). Trimming shortened V by 5 bases and J by 6 bases, and 16 bases separated the two germline ends. The length of the CDR3 is 14 residues. The germline gives CDR1 MNHNS, CDR2 SASEGT. The CDR3 DNA follows: TGTGCCAGCAGTCCTAGGACAGTCAAAAAGACCCAGTACTTC. As protein: CASSPRTVKKTQYF.

The V call is TRBV29-1, the J call TRBJ1-5; tentatively, D is TRBD1 (5 bases). This CDR3 is built from 13 residues. CDR1 is SQVTM and CDR2 is ANQGSEA in the germline V gene. V was shortened by 6 bases and J by 7 bases, with 16 bases between the two germline ends. The CDR3 is CSVKVRAGQPQHF. The CDR3 DNA sequence: TGCAGCGTCAAAGTCAGGGCAGGGCAGCCCCAGCATTTT.

The chain has TRBV9 and TRBJ1-1; D unresolved. The germline V gene encodes CDR1 SGDLS and CDR2 YYNGEE. The CDR3 covers 15 residues. V gave up 0 bases and J gave up 6 bases, with 15 bases separating them. This CDR3 is CASSVVRGVGPEAFF. CDR3 nucleotide sequence: TGTGCCAGCAGCGTAGTTCGGGGAGTTGGTCCTGAAGCTTTCTTT.

The rearrangement joins TRBV14 to TRBJ2-2; 10 positions match TRBD1. V trimming: 2 bases; J trimming: 6 bases; junction bases outside the gene matches: 3. From germline, CDR1 is SGHDN and CDR2 FVKESK. This CDR3 contains 15 residues. The CDR3 sequence is CASSQWTGGAGELFF. The CDR3 region has the DNA TGTGCCAGCAGCCAATGGACAGGGGGAGCCGGGGAGCTGTTTTTT. Combining the CDR3 with reference TRBV14 and TRBJ2-2 gives the whole variable domain EAGVTQFPSHSVIEKGQTVTLRCDPISGHDNLYWYRRVMGKEIKFLLHFVKESKQDESGMPNNRFLAERTGGTYSTLKVQPAELEDSGVYFCASSQWTGGAGELFFGEGSRLTVL.

As concerns this clone: Distinct nucleotide sequences in the sample also encode this CDR3. The chain employs TRBV7-3 and TRBJ2-2; tentative D call: TRBD1 (6 bases). The CDR3 consists of 13 residues. Per germline, CDR1 SGHTA and CDR2 FQGTGA. The V end was cut by 2 bases, the J end by 5 bases, with 6 bases between. Here the CDR3 DNA reads TGTGCCAGCAGCTTACAGGGGACCGGGGAGCTGTTTTTT. It codes for CASSLQGTGELFF.

This chain links TRBV28 with TRBJ1-6; D perhaps matches TRBD1 (5 bases). Trimming left V 5 bases short and J 10 bases short, with 12 bases between. Per germline, CDR1 MDHEN and CDR2 SYDVKM. The CDR3 has 13 amino acids. The CDR3 here is CASSQQGSSPLHF. The CDR3 DNA follows: TGTGCCAGCAGTCAGCAGGGAAGCTCACCCCTCCACTTT.

The V gene is TRBV5-4, the J gene TRBJ2-7; weak D call: TRBD2 (6 bases). Germline V gene data show CDR1 as SGHNT and CDR2 as YYREEE (reference sequence). The CDR3 totals 15 residues. V lost 3 bases and J lost 2, with 15 bases in between. The DNA of the CDR3 is TGTGCCAGCAGCTCACGGGACTTGCCTACCTACGAGCAGTACTTC. This translates into CASSSRDLPTYEQYF.

V gene TRBV5-4 combines with J gene TRBJ1-2; no firm D call. This CDR3 comprises 14 residues. In germline, CDR1 is SGHNT, CDR2 YYREEE (reference sequence). V lost 0 bases and J lost 1, with 7 bases in between. CDR3 loop: CASSLAPDNYGYTF. Here the CDR3 DNA reads TGTGCCAGCAGCTTGGCCCCAGATAACTATGGCTACACCTTC.